Each of the 9 T cell receptor beta chains below was sequenced from the same sample in a study of blood T cell repertoires in COVID-19. The protocol was immunoSEQ multiplex PCR, while the TCRdb copy is restricted to in-frame clones and leaves out a portion. The sample contains roughly 88,000 clones, around nine tenths of which appear only once. The sequencing input was peripheral blood. The source is a woman between 45 and 65 years old in a cohort sampled during active COVID-19.

The rearrangement joins TRBV6-5 to TRBJ2-1; 8 bases are shared with TRBD1. This CDR3 spans 14 amino acids. The junction had 4 bases not matched to a gene; V was cut back by 5 bases and J by 4 bases. In germline, CDR1 is MNHEY, CDR2 SVGAGI. CDR3 coding DNA: TGTGCCAGCAGTCCGGGACAGGAGTACAATGAGCAGTTCTTC. Amino acids: CASSPGQEYNEQFF.

The V and J genes are TRBV15 and TRBJ2-5; perhaps TRBD1 as D (6 bases). V dropped 3 bases and J dropped 4 bases, with 12 bases sitting between them. The germline V gene has CDR1 LNHNV and CDR2 YYDKDF (reference sequence). This CDR3 contains 14 residues. Here the CDR3 reads CATSRYRVRETQYF. Here the CDR3 DNA reads TGTGCCACCAGCAGGTACAGGGTGCGAGAGACCCAGTACTTC.

This clone has just a few counts. The junction does not match germline at one end; this may be a read error. The chain combines TRBV11-2 with TRBJ2-7; D gene unclear. Per germline, CDR1 SGHAT and CDR2 FQNNGV. This CDR3 spans 10 amino acids. The CDR3 region is CASSSYAQYF. The DNA for the CDR3 is TGTGCCAGCAGCTCCTACGCGCAGTACTTC. The full variable domain, completed using reference TRBV11-2 and TRBJ2-7, is EAGVAQSPRYKIIEKRQSVAFWCNPISGHATLYWYQQILGQGPKLLIQFQNNGVVDDSQLPKDRFSAERLKGVDSTLKIQPAKLEDSAVYLCASSSYAQYFGPGTRLTVT.

In regard to this clone: Sequence at one end of the junction differs from germline and may be a read error. The chain recombines TRBV6-6 with TRBJ1-4; D possibly corresponds to TRBD1 (5 bases). Germline V gives CDR1 MNHNY, CDR2 SVGAGI (reference sequence). CDR3 length: 16 residues. Here the CDR3 DNA reads TGTGCCAGTAGTTTTGCCGGGGGGTTAGTTAATGAAAAACTGTTTTTT. It yields the protein CASSFAGGLVNEKLFF.

The gene calls are TRBV19 and TRBJ1-6, with 7 bases that match TRBD1. Germline V gene data show CDR1 as LNHDA and CDR2 as SQIVND (reference sequence). The CDR3 loop spans 17 amino acids. V lost 1 base to trimming and J lost 7 bases; unmatched junction nucleotides: 10. The CDR3 reads CASSIGFSDRINSPLHF. As DNA, the CDR3 is TGTGCCAGTAGTATAGGTTTTTCGGACAGGATCAATTCACCCCTCCACTTT.

V and J are TRBV19 and TRBJ1-5; 9 bases are a match to TRBD1. Looked up from germline, CDR1 is LNHDA and CDR2 is SQIVND (reference sequence). V shed 5 bases and J 5 bases; nucleotides not matched to a gene: 7. The CDR3 totals 15 residues. The CDR3 here is CASSDRDRVDQPQHF. DNA of the CDR3: TGTGCCAGTAGTGACCGGGACAGGGTGGATCAGCCCCAGCATTTT.

J is TRBJ2-7 and V is TRBV7-9, with D hard to call. The CDR3 is 16 residues long. Germline CDR1 is SEHNR and CDR2 is FQNEAQ (reference sequence). The ends were cut back, 1 base at V and 2 bases at J, with 15 bases in the middle. CDR3 coding DNA: TGTGCCAGCAGCTTAGTTACGGCAGGTCCTACCTACGAGCAGTACTTC. Protein: CASSLVTAGPTYEQYF. Filled out from reference TRBV7-9 and TRBJ2-7, the complete variable domain reads DTGVSQNPRHKITKRGQNVTFRCDPISEHNRLYWYRQTLGQGPEFLTYFQNEAQLEKSRLLSDRFSAERPKGSFSTLEIQRTEQGDSAMYLCASSLVTAGPTYEQYFGPGTRLTVT.

The rearrangement joins TRBV19 to TRBJ1-4; D is unclear. V shed 7 bases and J shed 4 bases, with 4 bases lying between them. This CDR3 region has 11 residues. Germline CDR1 is LNHDA and CDR2 is SQIVND (reference sequence). CDR3 region: CASIYNEKLFF. As DNA, the CDR3 is TGTGCCAGTATCTATAATGAAAAACTGTTTTTT.

This chain uses TRBV12-5 with TRBJ2-2; D remains unclear. V lost 7 bases to trimming and J lost 6 bases, with 15 bases between them. The CDR3 is 14 residues long. Germline V CDR1 and CDR2: LGHNT, FRNRAP. CDR3 sequence: CASAEVGRSGELFF. The CDR3 region has the DNA TGTGCTAGTGCTGAGGTAGGTCGGTCCGGGGAGCTGTTTTTT. Full variable domain (missing parts from reference TRBV12-5 and TRBJ2-2): DARVTQTPRHKVTEMGQEVTMRCQPILGHNTVFWYRQTMMQGLELLAYFRNRAPLDDSGMPKDRFSAEMPDATLATLKIQPSEPRDSAVYFCASAEVGRSGELFFGEGSRLTVL.